The sequence of this T cell receptor (beta chain) was determined in a study of T cells in Graves' hyperthyroidism and ophthalmopathy. This clonotype was seen a few times. Amplified regions were TCR beta CDR3 sequences from RNA transcripts. RT-PCR in the first round (using the HTBI primer set) targeted the TCR CDR3. Via MiXCR, TCRdb re-called the multiplex PCR reads, giving one row per CDR3 protein. The sample lists about 290,000 distinct CDR3 sequences, approximately 18% occurring once. This TCR was recovered from a man in his fifties or sixties with Graves' ophthalmopathy. Source material: blood.

CDR3 sequence: CASSNQPGQGRTEAFF. DNA for the CDR3: TGTGCCAGTAGTAACCAACCGGGACAGGGGCGAACTGAAGCTTTCTTT. The rearrangement uses TRBV19 and TRBJ1-1, with 10 bases fitting TRBD1. Germline V gives CDR1 LNHDA, CDR2 SQIVND (reference sequence). The CDR3 has 16 amino acids. V gave up 4 bases and J gave up 5 bases; unmatched junction bases: 10.